This T cell receptor (beta chain) is drawn from a study of T-cell memory formation after mild COVID-19. Libraries for TCRalpha and TCRbeta carried sample barcodes and unique molecular identifiers via 5'RACE. MiXCR, run by TCRdb on the 5' RACE reads, gives a single entry per CDR3 protein. The repertoire holds 250,000 to 400,000 distinct CDR3 sequences, with roughly an eighth as singletons. Turning to this clonotype: Its matching antigen is unknown.

The germline CDR1 and CDR2 sequences are SEHNR and FQNEAQ (reference sequence). The V segment lost 3 bases and the J segment 6 bases; nucleotides outside the gene matches: 7. This CDR3 region has 15 residues. Findings and limits, study-wide: For contracting clones, CD4+ ones sat mainly in CM and EM, CD8+ in EMRA.

Specimen: PBMCs or a T cell subset sorted from them (not recorded which). The source of this sequence is a man aged 18 to 35 who had mild COVID-19 (a few samples of this study predate the infection). Cell type and time point are not known. V usage is TRBV7-9 and J usage is TRBJ2-1; 8 nucleotides align to TRBD1. The CDR3 nucleotides are TGTGCCAGCAGCTTGGGACAGGTCCTTGCCAATGAGCAGTTCTTC. Its protein product is CASSLGQVLANEQFF.